This TCR beta chain emerged from a study of shared clonotypes between healthy human individuals. TCRdb's copy holds only in-frame clones and misses some; the assay was immunoSEQ multiplex PCR. The table has approximately 1.5 million clones, around 98.5% seen once. The receptor was derived from a man aged 30 to 45 in good health. The material sequenced was naive CD4+ T cells sorted from blood. Specified subset: CD45RA+ positively selected.

The CDR3 region is CASSDLAPYEQYF. CDR3 DNA sequence: TGTGCCAGTTCGGACTTGGCCCCCTACGAGCAGTACTTC. The chain joins TRBV6-1 to TRBJ2-7; D perhaps matches TRBD2 (5 bases). Trimming took off 9 bases at V and 2 bases at J, with 14 bases between the two ends. Germline lookup yields CDR1 MNHNS and CDR2 SASEGT. This CDR3 comprises 13 residues.